This T cell receptor beta chain is from a study of cytomegalovirus exposure and HLA in healthy donors. Vbeta (60) and Jbeta (13) primers were used in the PCR. The data were produced by immunoSEQ multiplex PCR, yet TCRdb's version contains in-frame clones alone and is incomplete. Of about 69,000 clones in the sample, approximately 68% were seen once. The study's findings and limits: The study reported that TCR beta sequences accurately predicted HLA-A and HLA-B alleles in most subjects.

About this clone itself: Its specificity is unknown.

Sequencing was carried out using PBMCs. The clonotype was recovered from a woman aged 25 to 39 in good health and CMV-seronegative.

The CDR3 DNA reads TGTGCCAGCAGCTTGGCCCTAGGGAGTCAAAAAGGCTACACCTTC. Its translation is CASSLALGSQKGYTF. V usage is TRBV7-2 and J usage is TRBJ1-2; D not certain. Trimming removed 3 bases at V and 8 bases at J, with 19 bases between. This CDR3 is 15 amino acids long. Germline V gives CDR1 SGHTA, CDR2 FQGNSA. Looking up the rest from reference TRBV7-2 and TRBJ1-2 gives the full variable domain: GAGVSQSPSNKVTEKGKDVELRCDPISGHTALYWYRQSLGQGLEFLIYFQGNSAPDKSGLPSDRFSAERTGGSVSTLTIQRTQQEDSAVYLCASSLALGSQKGYTFGSGTRLTVV.